The TCR beta chain described here comes from a study of T cell responses to AZD1222 COVID-19 vaccine. Looking at the study overall: Analyses pooled second doses at about 4 or about 12 weeks. Findings and caveats of the study: Just five or six AZD1222 recipients tested seropositive at baseline. Spike-specific TCR breadth and depth went up after people got two AZD1222 doses. Mostly white British, mostly female donors; authors suggested clonal diversity may be underestimated.

V was clipped by 4 bases and J by 8 bases, with 14 bases between them. The CDR3 runs 13 residues. The V gene's germline CDR1 is SGHAT and CDR2 FQNNGV. The table came from immunoSEQ multiplex PCR; TCRdb's copy has only in-frame clones and leaves some out. Among roughly 100,000 clones listed, 88% were seen once. A note on this clone: Its target is not known.

V is TRBV11-2 and J is TRBJ1-1, with a tentative D call TRBD1 (5 bases). The material sequenced was peripheral blood, taken on day 0 of AZD1222 vaccination. This TCR came from an adult in good health. The CDR3 nucleotides read TGTGCCAGCAGCTACAGGATCGGCGCGGAAGCTTTCTTT. The encoded protein is CASSYRIGAEAFF.